Listed below are T cell receptor beta chains from one sample, sequenced in a study of graft-versus-host responses after intestinal transplantation. These receptors are not linked to any known antigen. The protocol was immunoSEQ multiplex PCR, while the TCRdb copy is restricted to in-frame clones and leaves out a portion. This table holds fewer than 95,000 clones, 85% to 95% found once. The material sequenced was unstimulated CD8+ T cells sorted from spleen or lymph node cells, taken before intestinal transplant. Receptors originate from a human donor who received an intestinal transplant. Both conserved end residues are part of each CDR3. The D gene is left open where the match is weak. Only some rows state a clone size, as once, few, many or a class for expanded clones.

>TRBV7-6|TRBD1|TRBJ1-4|-
TGTGCCAGCAGCTTAGCCGCCGGGACAGGGACGGGGACTAATGAAAAACTGTTTTTT
CASSLAAGTGTGTNEKLFF
>TRBV7-9|-|TRBJ2-3|-
TGTGCCAGCAGCTTAGTAAGGGCAGGGGCCACAGATACGCAGTATTTT
CASSLVRAGATDTQYF
>TRBV9|TRBD1|TRBJ1-5|few
TGTGCCAGCAGCGCTACAGGGGCTAATCAGCCCCAGCATTTT
CASSATGANQPQHF
>TRBV7-8|TRBD1|TRBJ1-2|-
TGTGCCAGCAGCGGGGGGACAGCCACCCATGGCTACACCTTC
CASSGGTATHGYTF
>TRBV7-9|-|TRBJ1-2|-
TGTGCCAGCAGCCCCGGGGGATACGGCTACACCTTC
CASSPGGYGYTF
>TRBV4-3|TRBD1|TRBJ1-1|-
TGCGCCAGCAGCCAAGGGACAGGGTTGGTGACTGAAGCTTTCTTT
CASSQGTGLVTEAFF
>TRBV9|TRBD1|TRBJ2-1|-
TGTGCCAGCAGCGTCGGGACAGGGGGCGATGAGCAGTTCTTC
CASSVGTGGDEQFF
>TRBV19|-|TRBJ2-7|-
TGTGCCAGTTCAGGGGCAACCTACGAGCAGTACTTC
CASSGATYEQYF
>TRBV5-1|TRBD1|TRBJ2-1|few
TGCGCCAGCAGCCACAGGGGGCCATACAATGAGCAGTTCTTC
CASSHRGPYNEQFF
>TRBV27|TRBD1|TRBJ2-2|-
TGTGCCAGCAGTTCCGGACAGGGGCTCGGGACCGGGGAGCTGTTTTTT
CASSSGQGLGTGELFF
>TRBV7-6|TRBD1|TRBJ2-1|-
TGTGCCAGCAGCTTAAGGACAGGGGATTACAATGAGCAGTTCTTC
CASSLRTGDYNEQFF
>TRBV2|TRBD1|TRBJ1-1|-
TGTGCCAGCAGCCCCGACAGGGGGCATCTCACTGAAGCTTTCTTT
CASSPDRGHLTEAFF
>TRBV19|TRBD2|TRBJ2-3|-
TGTGCCAGTAGTATAGATCGTCCTAGACTAGCGGGGGGGCATACCACAGATACGCAGTATTTT
CASSIDRPRLAGGHTTDTQYF
>TRBV10-1|TRBD2|TRBJ2-3|few
TGCGCCAGCACCGAGTGGGGGCTAGCGGGATCCACAGATACGCAGTATTTT
CASTEWGLAGSTDTQYF
>TRBV15|-|TRBJ1-4|-
TGTGCCACCAGCAGAGATTGGGGGGTGGGTAATGAAAAACTGTTTTTT
CATSRDWGVGNEKLFF
>TRBV19|TRBD1|TRBJ2-3|-
TGTGCCAGTAGTTGGGGGACAGGGAGAGCAGATACGCAGTATTTT
CASSWGTGRADTQYF
>TRBV11-2|TRBD2|TRBJ2-3|-
TGTGCCAGCAGCTTGAGGAGCGGGGGGGCCACAGATACGCAGTATTTT
CASSLRSGGATDTQYF
>TRBV2|-|TRBJ1-6|-
TGTGCCAGCAGTGAAGCGCTCGGGAATTCACCCCTCCACTTT
CASSEALGNSPLHF
>TRBV27|-|TRBJ2-3|-
TGTGCCAGCAGTTTATCCGGCGCTCTAGCGTTAGGAGATACGCAGTATTTT
CASSLSGALALGDTQYF
>TRBV6-5|-|TRBJ2-7|-
TGTGCCAGCAGTTACTCGAGAGACACCGTGGAGCAGTACTTC
CASSYSRDTVEQYF
>TRBV10-2|-|TRBJ1-5|-
TGCGCCAGCAAGGGGGTCGGCGCTTTCCAGCATTTT
CASKGVGAFQHF
>TRBV6-5|-|TRBJ2-3|-
TGTGCCAGCAGGTACACCAGCGCGGACACAGATACGCAGTATTTT
CASRYTSADTDTQYF
>TRBV7-9|-|TRBJ1-4|-
TGTGCCAGCAGCCCTCGGACGGGGGGCCATGAAAAACTGTTTTTT
CASSPRTGGHEKLFF
>TRBV9|-|TRBJ2-1|-
TGTGCCAGCAGCTCGGAGATAATTAATGAGCAGTTCTTC
CASSSEIINEQFF
>TRBV6-4|TRBD1|TRBJ2-3|-
TGTGCCAGCAGTGAGACAGGGATAGTCAGAGATACGCAGTATTTT
CASSETGIVRDTQYF
>TRBV27|TRBD1|TRBJ1-1|once
TGTGCCAGCAGGTCGATTTGGGACAGGGGGCGGGAGGGCACTGAAGCTTTCTTT
CASRSIWDRGREGTEAFF
>TRBV19|TRBD2|TRBJ2-1|-
TGTGCCAGTAGTATAGGACTAGCGGGGGGTAATGAGCAGTTCTTC
CASSIGLAGGNEQFF
>TRBV2|-|TRBJ1-5|once
TGTGCCAGCAGAGACCCAGGGGCCAATCAGCCCCAGCATTTT
CASRDPGANQPQHF
>TRBV7-9|-|TRBJ2-3|-
TGTGCCAGCAGCAAAGCCCTAGGTAGCACAGATACGCAGTATTTT
CASSKALGSTDTQYF
>TRBV6-1|-|TRBJ2-7|-
TGTGCCAGCAGTGAAAACCAGGGTTTATACTACGAGCAGTACTTC
CASSENQGLYYEQYF
>TRBV29-1|TRBD1|TRBJ1-1|-
TGCAGCGCTATGACAGGGGGCGAGGGATTGAACACTGAAGCTTTCTTT
CSAMTGGEGLNTEAFF
>TRBV13|TRBD2|TRBJ2-3|-
TGTGCCAGCAGCTTAGGAGGACTAGCGGGGGAAACAGATACGCAGTATTTT
CASSLGGLAGETDTQYF